The next 11 T cell receptor beta chains were all read from a single sample in a study of OX40 agonist ivuxolimab in advanced cancers. The method was immunoSEQ multiplex PCR; TCRdb's version includes in-frame clones alone and lacks a portion of them. Counted here are about 120,000 clones, approximately 90% occurring once; the ten biggest clones make up more than 0.45%. The source was CD4+ or CD8+ T cells sorted from blood, collected in a trial of the OX40 agonist ivuxolimab. The receptors were gathered from an adult with an advanced solid tumor such as melanoma, head and neck, liver or kidney cancer.

The chain is built from TRBV6-4 and TRBJ2-3; no definite D call. Looked up from germline, CDR1 is MRHNA and CDR2 is SNTAGT. V lost 6 bases and J lost 2, with 15 bases in between. This CDR3 contains 15 residues. CDR3 residues: CASRPGAMDTDTQYF. The CDR3, as DNA: TGTGCCAGCAGACCCGGCGCGATGGACACAGATACGCAGTATTTT.

The rearrangement joins TRBV12-2 to TRBJ2-7; TRBD1, as called in the table, went unchecked against the DNA. TRBV12-2 is a documented pseudogene. This CDR3 spans 13 amino acids. CDR3 sequence: CASRLSTVVKQYF. In DNA form, the CDR3 reads TGTGCAAGTCGCTTATCGACAGTCGTTAAGCAGTACTTC.

The chain joins TRBV2 to TRBJ2-3; D may be TRBD1 (6 bases). Germline V gives CDR1 SNHLY, CDR2 FYNNEI. V was cut by 7 bases and J by 3 bases, with 8 bases left in between. This CDR3 region has 12 residues. This CDR3 reads CASKGETDTQYF. The CDR3 coding sequence is TGTGCCAGCAAGGGGGAAACAGATACGCAGTATTTT.

The chain carries TRBV25-1 and TRBJ2-4; 7 positions match TRBD1. This CDR3 has 13 amino acids. The ends lost 4 bases at V and 9 bases at J; junction bases unmatched: 6. In germline, CDR1 is MGHDK, CDR2 SYGVNS. The CDR3 bases are TGTGCCAGCAGTGGACAGGGTTTAACCATTCAGTACTTC. Translated, it gives CASSGQGLTIQYF. The variable domain in full, with the rest retrieved from reference TRBV25-1 and TRBJ2-4, is EADIYQTPRYLVIGTGKKITLECSQTMGHDKMYWYQQDPGMELHLIHYSYGVNSTEKGDLSSESTVSRIRTEHFPLTLESARPSHTSQYLCASSGQGLTIQYFGAGTRLSVL.

The chain uses TRBV28 and TRBJ1-2; weak D call: TRBD1 (6 bases). The CDR3 covers 15 residues. V lost 3 bases and J 4 bases, leaving 15 bases between the germline ends. The V gene's germline CDR1 is MDHEN and CDR2 SYDVKM. The CDR3 nucleotides read TGTGCCAGCAGTTTCTCACTGGGGGCGCCCTATGGCTACACCTTC. It codes for CASSFSLGAPYGYTF.

The chain joins TRBV29-1 to TRBJ1-2; 7 bases match TRBD1. After removal of 3 bases from V and 8 bases from J, the junction contained 6 bases not matched to a gene. Germline assignment: CDR1 SQVTM and CDR2 ANQGSEA. This CDR3 is built from 12 residues. The CDR3 here is CSVEGQPAGYTF. CDR3 DNA sequence: TGCAGCGTTGAGGGACAGCCCGCAGGCTACACCTTC.

There are a few counts of this clone. The chain uses TRBV28 and TRBJ1-6, with no clear D. This CDR3 is built from 14 residues. Germline assignment: CDR1 MDHEN and CDR2 SYDVKM. Trimming took 6 bases from V and 7 from J, leaving 13 bases between them. This chain's CDR3 is CASSLKYGNSPLHF. CDR3 bases: TGTGCCAGCAGCTTAAAATATGGCAATTCACCCCTCCACTTT.

The rearrangement uses TRBV6-6 and TRBJ2-1; TRBD2 matches at 8 bases. Germline lookup yields CDR1 MNHNY and CDR2 SVGAGI (reference sequence). V trimming: 6 bases; J trimming: 4 bases; junction bases outside the gene matches: 8. The CDR3 covers 15 residues. The CDR3 bases are TGTGCCAGCAGGTCCGGGACTAGAACTTACAATGAGCAGTTCTTC. Protein: CASRSGTRTYNEQFF.

The V gene is TRBV5-8, the J gene TRBJ2-5; the D gene is possibly TRBD1 (5 bases). V lost 5 bases and J 5 bases, leaving 19 bases between the germline ends. This CDR3 is 15 amino acids long. CDR1 is SGHTS and CDR2 is YDEGEE in the germline V gene. In nucleotides, the CDR3 is TGTGCCAGCAGTCCTGTTGTTGGGGCCGGGGAGACCCAGTACTTC. It is translated as CASSPVVGAGETQYF.

The chain has TRBV5-4 and TRBJ1-3; D is ambiguous. V lost 3 bases, J lost 0 bases, and 7 bases lay in between. The CDR3 covers 14 residues. Germline CDR1 SGHNT, CDR2 YYREEE (reference sequence). The CDR3 region has the DNA TGTGCCAGCAGCTCCACGAGCTCTGGAAACACCATATATTTT. Translated: CASSSTSSGNTIYF.

The rearrangement uses TRBV28 and TRBJ1-1; TRBD1 matches 9 bases. Germline values: CDR1 MDHEN, CDR2 SYDVKM. V lost 5 bases to trimming and J lost 5 bases; unmatched junction nucleotides: 9. The CDR3 runs 15 residues. The CDR3 DNA reads TGTGCCAGCAGTCCCGAACAGGGGGCGGTGACTGAAGCTTTCTTT. Its translation is CASSPEQGAVTEAFF.